A selection of T cell receptor beta chains follows, all from one sample in a study of blood T cells in healthy people across ages. TCRdb re-called the 5' RACE reads through MiXCR, storing one row per CDR3 protein. The sample has 1.4 million or so distinct CDR3 sequences, less than 45% seen once. The sequencing input was blood. The receptors were gathered from a woman between 18 and 29 years old in good health. The CDR3 runs from the conserved cysteine through the conserved F or W.

14 TRBV6-6 CASSYDGRNQPQHF
15 TRBV6-5 CASSYSLGSDQPQHF
14 TRBV12-3/TRBV12-4 CASSPLEAVCGYTF
16 TRBV4-1 CASSQTPGHIAYEQYF
15 TRBV13 CASSSIAGGFSTQYF
14 TRBV7-6 CASSLAGMEEKLFF
13 TRBV29-1 CSVAGGDSYEQYF
13 TRBV29-1 CSVSGTTNYEQYF
15 TRBV7-9 CASSFSQSAQETQFF
13 TRBV20-1 CSAKVQADYGYTF
11 TRBV20-1 CSASFENEQFF
15 TRBV7-2 CASSDGGLTYNEQFF
13 TRBV12-3/TRBV12-4 CASTLVRAGEQFF
14 TRBV11-2 CASDRVVGSYEQFF
16 TRBV7-9 CASSLVSGGPIETQYF
13 TRBV29-1 CSVNPSGGGAQYF
14 TRBV25-1 CASSAGTGVSEQYF
15 TRBV6-5 CASSYTNRGAYEQYF
12 TRBV29-1 CSVERNTDTQYF
16 TRBV27 CASSLRGRVTNEKLFF
15 TRBV4-1 CASSLSGGAMAEAFF
16 TRBV7-2 CASSLGPSGRSDTRYF
15 TRBV4-1 CASSPGRGERYGYTF
15 TRBV5-1 CASSLAGTTPSEQFF
17 TRBV7-2 CASSLTRLAGRTDTQYF
17 TRBV3-1 CASSQGRIGLTSYEQYF
14 TRBV20-1 CSASPRPGNQPQHF
14 TRBV27 CASRFGVSNQPQHF
15 TRBV13 CASSSLGGGFNEQFF
12 TRBV30 CAWMDVYTEAFF
15 TRBV24-1 CATSDTNREGQPQHF
11 TRBV29-1 CSVPQPTGYTF
15 TRBV6-5 CASSQDGPPQETQYF
13 TRBV7-9 CASSFRVNEKLFF
14 TRBV7-9 CAISLGEANYGYTF
15 TRBV27 CASSLGAGGWQPQHF
17 TRBV27 CASGPHVTSGVGDTQYF
13 TRBV27 CASRIQGVGELFF
15 TRBV7-2 CATGKGRSNNSPLHF
18 TRBV7-2 CASSSAGSRGQTNYGYTF
16 TRBV5-1 CASSLGTSGIQETQYF
16 TRBV6-2/TRBV6-3 CASSYPSGNGAYEQYF
14 TRBV27 CASSIRDSNYGYTF
14 TRBV7-2 CASTKNRERYEQYF
18 TRBV21-1 CASSASGGPNYYYNEQFF
14 TRBV29-1 CSALAETGTYEQYF
14 TRBV27 CASSLWGSGYGYTF